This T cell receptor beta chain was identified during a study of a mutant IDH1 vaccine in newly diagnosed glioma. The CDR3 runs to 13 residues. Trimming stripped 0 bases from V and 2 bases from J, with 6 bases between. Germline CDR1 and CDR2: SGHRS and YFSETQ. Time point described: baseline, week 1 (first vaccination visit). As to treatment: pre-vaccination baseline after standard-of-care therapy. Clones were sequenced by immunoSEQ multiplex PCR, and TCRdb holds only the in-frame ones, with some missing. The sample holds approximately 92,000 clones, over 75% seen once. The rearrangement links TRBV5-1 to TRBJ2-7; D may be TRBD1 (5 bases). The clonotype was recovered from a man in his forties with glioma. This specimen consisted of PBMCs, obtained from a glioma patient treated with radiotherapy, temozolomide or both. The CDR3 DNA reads TGCGCCAGCAGCTTGGCCAGGGCCTACGAGCAGTACTTC. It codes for CASSLARAYEQYF.